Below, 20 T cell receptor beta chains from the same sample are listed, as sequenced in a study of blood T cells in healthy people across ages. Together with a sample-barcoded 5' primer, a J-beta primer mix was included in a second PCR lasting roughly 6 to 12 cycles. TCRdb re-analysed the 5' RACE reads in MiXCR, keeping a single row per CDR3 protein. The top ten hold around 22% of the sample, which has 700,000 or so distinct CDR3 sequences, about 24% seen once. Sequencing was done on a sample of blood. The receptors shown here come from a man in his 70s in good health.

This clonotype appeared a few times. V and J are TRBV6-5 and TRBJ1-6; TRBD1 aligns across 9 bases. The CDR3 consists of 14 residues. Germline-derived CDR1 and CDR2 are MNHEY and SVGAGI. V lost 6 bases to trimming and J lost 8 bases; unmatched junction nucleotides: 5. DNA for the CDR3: TGTGCCAGCAGGATGGACAGGGGTGATTCACCCCTCCACTTT. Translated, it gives CASRMDRGDSPLHF.

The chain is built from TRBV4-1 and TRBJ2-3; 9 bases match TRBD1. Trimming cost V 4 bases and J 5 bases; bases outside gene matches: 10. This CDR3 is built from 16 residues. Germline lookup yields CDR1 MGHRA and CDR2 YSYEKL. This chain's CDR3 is CASSPRDRAPGDTQYF. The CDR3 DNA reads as TGCGCCAGCAGCCCCCGGGACAGGGCGCCGGGAGATACGCAGTATTTT.

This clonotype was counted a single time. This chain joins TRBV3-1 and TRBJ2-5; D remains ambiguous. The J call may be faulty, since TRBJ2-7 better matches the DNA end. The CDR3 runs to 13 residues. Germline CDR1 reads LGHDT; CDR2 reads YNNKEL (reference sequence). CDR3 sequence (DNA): TGTGCCAGCAGCCGAGTTAGGCTGGGCGAGCAGTACTTC. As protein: CASSRVRLGEQYF.

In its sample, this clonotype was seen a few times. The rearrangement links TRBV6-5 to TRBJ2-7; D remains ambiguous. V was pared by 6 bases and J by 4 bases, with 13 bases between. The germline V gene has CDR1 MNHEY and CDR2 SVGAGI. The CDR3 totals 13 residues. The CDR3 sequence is CASRLTSGYEQYF. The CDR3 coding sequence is TGTGCCAGCAGACTAACCTCCGGGTACGAGCAGTACTTC.

The CDR3 sequence is CASSQDWVAGGPKTQYF. CDR3 DNA sequence: TGCGCCAGCAGCCAAGATTGGGTAGCGGGGGGGCCTAAGACCCAGTACTTC. The chain recombines TRBV4-1 with TRBJ2-5, with 11 positions matching TRBD2. Germline V gives CDR1 MGHRA, CDR2 YSYEKL. The CDR3 has 17 amino acids. Germline trimming cut 0 bases from V and 6 bases from J; bases unmatched to any gene: 9.

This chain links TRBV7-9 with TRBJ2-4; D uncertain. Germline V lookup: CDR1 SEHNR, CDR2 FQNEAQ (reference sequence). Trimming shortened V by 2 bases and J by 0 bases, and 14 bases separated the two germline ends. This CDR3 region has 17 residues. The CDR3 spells CASSLYGKDLAKNIQYF. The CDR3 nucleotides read TGTGCCAGCAGCTTATACGGAAAGGATCTAGCCAAAAACATTCAGTACTTC.

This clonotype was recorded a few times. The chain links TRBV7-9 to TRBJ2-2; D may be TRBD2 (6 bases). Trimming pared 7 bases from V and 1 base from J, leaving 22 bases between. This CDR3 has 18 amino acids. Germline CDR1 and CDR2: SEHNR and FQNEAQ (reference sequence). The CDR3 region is CASNPLGSGTLNTGELFF. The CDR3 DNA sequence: TGTGCCAGCAACCCACTGGGGAGTGGGACTTTGAACACCGGGGAGCTGTTTTTT.

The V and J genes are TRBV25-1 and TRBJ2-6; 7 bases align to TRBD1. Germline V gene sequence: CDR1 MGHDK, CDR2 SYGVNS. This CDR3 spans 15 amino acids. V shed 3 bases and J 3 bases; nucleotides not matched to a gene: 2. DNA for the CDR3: TGTGCCAGCAGTGATTACAGGGGTGGGGCCAACGTCCTGACTTTC. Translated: CASSDYRGGANVLTF.

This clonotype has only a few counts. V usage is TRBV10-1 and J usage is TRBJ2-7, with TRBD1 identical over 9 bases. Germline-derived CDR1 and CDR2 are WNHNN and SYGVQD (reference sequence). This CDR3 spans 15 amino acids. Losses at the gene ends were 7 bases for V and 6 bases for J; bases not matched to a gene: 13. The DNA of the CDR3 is TGCGCCAGCAAGGCCCGGGACAGGGTACTCTCCGAGCAGTACTTC. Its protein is CASKARDRVLSEQYF.

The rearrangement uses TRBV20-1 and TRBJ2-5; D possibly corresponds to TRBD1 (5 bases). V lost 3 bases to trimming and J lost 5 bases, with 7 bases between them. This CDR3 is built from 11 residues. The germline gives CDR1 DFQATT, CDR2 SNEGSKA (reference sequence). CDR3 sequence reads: CSARTDETQYF. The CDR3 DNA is TGCAGTGCTAGGACAGACGAGACCCAGTACTTC.

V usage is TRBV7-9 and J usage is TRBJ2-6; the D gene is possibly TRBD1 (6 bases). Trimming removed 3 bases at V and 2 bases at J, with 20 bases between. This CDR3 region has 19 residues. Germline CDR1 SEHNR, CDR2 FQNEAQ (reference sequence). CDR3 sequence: CASSFSNTGRAPGANVLTF. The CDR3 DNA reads TGTGCCAGCAGCTTTAGTAACACAGGGCGGGCCCCTGGGGCCAACGTCCTGACTTTC.

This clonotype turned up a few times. The CDR3 here is CASSYGQINTEAFF. The CDR3, as DNA: TGTGCCAGCAGTTACGGACAGATTAACACTGAAGCTTTCTTT. The rearrangement uses TRBV6-6 and TRBJ1-1; tentative D call: TRBD1 (6 bases). The CDR3 totals 14 residues. CDR1 and CDR2 from the germline V gene are MNHNY and SVGAGI (reference sequence). V lost 2 bases to trimming and J lost 2 bases, with 9 bases between them.

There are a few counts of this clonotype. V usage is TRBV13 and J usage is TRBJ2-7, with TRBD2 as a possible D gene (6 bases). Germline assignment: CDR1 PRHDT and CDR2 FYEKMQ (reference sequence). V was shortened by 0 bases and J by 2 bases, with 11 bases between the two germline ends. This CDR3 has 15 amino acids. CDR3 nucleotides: TGTGCCAGCAGCTTAGGCCCTAGCGTGACCTACGAGCAGTACGTC. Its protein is CASSLGPSVTYEQYV.

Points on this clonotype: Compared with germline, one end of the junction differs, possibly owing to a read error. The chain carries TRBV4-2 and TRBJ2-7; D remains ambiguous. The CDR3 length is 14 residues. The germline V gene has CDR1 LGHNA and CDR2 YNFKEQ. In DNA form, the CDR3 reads TGTACCAGCAGCCAAGATACCTATACCTACGAGCAGTACTTC. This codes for CTSSQDTYTYEQYF.

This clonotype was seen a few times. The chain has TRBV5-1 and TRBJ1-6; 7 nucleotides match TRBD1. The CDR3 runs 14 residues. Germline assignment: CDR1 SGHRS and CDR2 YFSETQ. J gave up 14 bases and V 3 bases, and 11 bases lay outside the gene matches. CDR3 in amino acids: CASSSGQSGSTLHF. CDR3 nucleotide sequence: TGCGCCAGCAGCTCGGGACAGTCTGGCAGTACCCTCCACTTT. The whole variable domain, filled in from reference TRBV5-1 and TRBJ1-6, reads KAGVTQTPRYLIKTRGQQVTLSCSPISGHRSVSWYQQTPGQGLQFLFEYFSETQRNKGNFPGRFSGRQFSNSRSEMNVSTLELGDSALYLCASSSGQSGSTLHFGNGTRLTVT.

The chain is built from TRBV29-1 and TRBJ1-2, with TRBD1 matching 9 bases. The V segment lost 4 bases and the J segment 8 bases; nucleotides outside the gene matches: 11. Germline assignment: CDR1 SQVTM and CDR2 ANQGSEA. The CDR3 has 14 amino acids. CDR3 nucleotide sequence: TGCAGCGTTGCGGGACAGGGCACCCTGCGGGGCTACACCTTC. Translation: CSVAGQGTLRGYTF.

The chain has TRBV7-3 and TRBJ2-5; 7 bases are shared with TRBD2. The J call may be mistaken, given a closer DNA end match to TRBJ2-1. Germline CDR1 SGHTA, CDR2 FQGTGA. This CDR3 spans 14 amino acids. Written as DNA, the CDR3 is TGTGCCAGCAGTCTTTCCCTAGCGGTCACTGAGCAGTTCTTC. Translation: CASSLSLAVTEQFF.

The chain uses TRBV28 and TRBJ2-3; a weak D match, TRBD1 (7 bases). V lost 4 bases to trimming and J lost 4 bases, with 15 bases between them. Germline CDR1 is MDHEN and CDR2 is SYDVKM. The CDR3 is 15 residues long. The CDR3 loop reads CASSSTGRLADTQYF. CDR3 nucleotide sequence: TGTGCCAGCAGTTCGACAGGGAGGTTGGCAGATACGCAGTATTTT.

CDR3 sequence (DNA): TGTGCCGCAGGACAGAGAGCTAACTATGGCTACACCTTC. Translation: CAAGQRANYGYTF. This chain connects TRBV27 to TRBJ1-2, with a weak D call TRBD1 (6 bases). Germline lookup yields CDR1 MNHEY and CDR2 SMNVEV (reference sequence). The CDR3 is made up of 13 amino acids. Trimming removed 11 bases at V and 0 bases at J, with 13 bases between.

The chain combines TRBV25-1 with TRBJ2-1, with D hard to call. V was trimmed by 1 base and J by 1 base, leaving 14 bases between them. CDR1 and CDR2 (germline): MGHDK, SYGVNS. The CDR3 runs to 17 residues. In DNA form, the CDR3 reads TGTGCCAGCAGTGAATTAAACCCCTTCGGGTCCTACAATGAGCAGTTCTTC. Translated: CASSELNPFGSYNEQFF.